This T cell receptor (beta chain) was profiled in a study of T cells after yellow fever vaccination. This clonotype was recorded a few times. Synthesis of TCR cDNA relied on 5'RACE template switching, which attached a universal primer site and UMIs. Using its own MiXCR run on the 5' RACE reads, TCRdb lists one record per CDR3 protein. The data show about 320,000 distinct CDR3 sequences, around a tenth seen once. The receptor comes from a man aged 18 to 35 who received the YFV17D yellow fever vaccine. The sample consisted of CD4+ T cells sorted from PBMCs, taken 45 days after the yellow fever booster vaccination.

Here the CDR3 DNA reads TGTGCCAGCAGTTACAAGGGGGCCGGCACAGATACGCAGTATTTT. It specifies CASSYKGAGTDTQYF. This chain uses TRBV27 with TRBJ2-3, with 7 nucleotides matching TRBD1. Germline V CDR1 and CDR2: MNHEY, SMNVEV (reference sequence). The ends lost 4 bases at V and 1 base at J; junction bases unmatched: 5. This CDR3 is 15 amino acids long.